Sequencing of this TCR beta chain was carried out in a study of persistence of HIV-infected CD4 T cells. The germline V gene has CDR1 SGHRS and CDR2 YFSETQ. Trimming removed 3 bases from V and 4 bases from J; junction bases left unmatched: 9. This CDR3 is built from 15 residues. An overlapping HIV-1 Gag peptide pool stimulated these cells at approximately 0.91 ug/peptide/mL. Sorting selected CD4+ T cells upregulating both CD40 ligand and CD69. This was the immunoSEQ version 4 assay in survey mode. Sequencing used immunoSEQ multiplex PCR; TCRdb keeps in-frame clones, though not all of them. This repertoire shows approximately 18,000 clones, roughly 60% found once; its top ten account for 1.5% to 2%. As concerns this clone: Antigen unknown.

This chain uses TRBV5-1 with TRBJ1-1, with 7 positions matching TRBD1. The sequence was collected from an adult woman with HIV who was CMV-seropositive. The material was CD4+ T cells sorted from PBMCs after roughly 18-hour stimulation, obtained from a patient who received antiretroviral therapy. In DNA, the CDR3 is TGCGCCAGCAGCTACGGACAGGCCGATGGCACTGAAGCTTTCTTT. It translates to CASSYGQADGTEAFF.